These 26 T cell receptor beta chains originate from one sample sequenced in a study of blood T cell repertoires in COVID-19. Some clones are missing from TCRdb's copy, which holds only in-frame ones; the method was immunoSEQ multiplex PCR. The repertoire holds about 200,000 clones, 88% seen once, with 1.4% to 1.5% in the top ten. The sample was peripheral blood. These TCRs come from a man aged 18 to 35 with active or convalescent COVID-19.

The V call is TRBV28, the J call TRBJ1-5, with 11 positions matching TRBD1. The CDR3 covers 15 residues. V trimming: 5 bases; J trimming: 5 bases; junction bases outside the gene matches: 5. CDR1 and CDR2 from the germline V gene are MDHEN and SYDVKM. The CDR3 coding sequence is TGTGCCAGCAGTGGACAGGGGGCGAAATATCAGCCCCAGCATTTT. This sequence encodes CASSGQGAKYQPQHF.

This clone appeared a few times. The chain joins TRBV27 to TRBJ2-5; 9 bases fit TRBD1. CDR3 length: 20 residues. The trim removed 6 bases at V and 1 base at J, leaving 21 bases unmatched. From germline, CDR1 is MNHEY and CDR2 SMNVEV (reference sequence). The CDR3 DNA follows: TGTGCCAGCAGCACACGGGGTTGGGCCGGGACAGGGAGGTTCCAAGAGACCCAGTACTTC. It is translated as CASSTRGWAGTGRFQETQYF.

V and J are TRBV27 and TRBJ1-4, with TRBD1 matching 8 bases. CDR3 length equals 15 residues. CDR1 and CDR2 (germline): MNHEY, SMNVEV (reference sequence). V gave up 6 bases and J gave up 0 bases; unmatched junction bases: 3. The chain's CDR3 is CASRTGDATNEKLFF. CDR3 sequence (DNA): TGTGCCAGCAGGACAGGGGATGCAACTAATGAAAAACTGTTTTTT.

The chain couples TRBV19 to TRBJ1-2, with 7 nucleotides matching TRBD1. The trim removed 6 bases at V and 1 base at J, leaving 11 bases unmatched. CDR1 and CDR2 from the germline V gene are LNHDA and SQIVND (reference sequence). The length of the CDR3 is 16 residues. The CDR3 nucleotides are TGTGCCAGTAGGGGGGCCAGGGACAGCTTTAACTATGGCTACACCTTC. It codes for CASRGARDSFNYGYTF.

The rearrangement links TRBV28 to TRBJ1-6; D possibly corresponds to TRBD1 (6 bases). This CDR3 is 18 amino acids long. Germline V gene sequence: CDR1 MDHEN, CDR2 SYDVKM. Trimming took 4 bases from V and 0 from J, leaving 16 bases between them. The CDR3 DNA follows: TGTGCCAGCAGTTCAGGACAGACTGGGAGCTCCTATAATTCACCCCTCCACTTT. Amino acid sequence: CASSSGQTGSSYNSPLHF.

The V call is TRBV9, the J call TRBJ2-5; weak D call: TRBD2 (6 bases). V was trimmed by 3 bases and J by 0 bases, leaving 12 bases between them. This CDR3 spans 15 amino acids. The germline V gene has CDR1 SGDLS and CDR2 YYNGEE. The CDR3 nucleotides are TGTGCCAGCAGCGAACCTGGGGGGTACCAAGAGACCCAGTACTTC. Translated: CASSEPGGYQETQYF.

This clone was recorded once. The chain combines TRBV6-1 with TRBJ1-4; D remains unclear. The CDR3 consists of 15 residues. Germline V lookup: CDR1 MNHNS, CDR2 SASEGT. Trimming shortened V by 3 bases and J by 6 bases, and 14 bases separated the two germline ends. CDR3 in DNA: TGTGCCAGCAGTGAGTGGGTCCGGGTAGATGAAAAACTGTTTTTT. Its translation is CASSEWVRVDEKLFF.

This clone was counted a single time. V and J are TRBV7-9 and TRBJ2-2; TRBD2 agrees at 7 bases. Germline loops: CDR1 SEHNR, CDR2 FQNEAQ (reference sequence). This CDR3 spans 14 amino acids. V trimming: 6 bases; J trimming: 6 bases; junction bases outside the gene matches: 7. This CDR3 reads CASSSREAPGELFF. The CDR3 DNA is TGTGCCAGCAGTTCCCGGGAGGCGCCCGGGGAGCTGTTTTTT.

CDR3 loop: CASSGQGTGGAYEQYF. In DNA form, the CDR3 reads TGTGCCAGTAGTGGCCAAGGGACAGGGGGCGCGTACGAGCAGTACTTC. The chain combines TRBV19 with TRBJ2-7; 12 bases are shared with TRBD1. The CDR3 loop spans 16 amino acids. CDR1 is LNHDA, CDR2 SQIVND, per germline (reference sequence). J gave up 4 bases and V 5 bases, and 9 bases lay outside the gene matches.

Concerning this clone itself: A junction end diverges from the germline sequence, so it may reflect a read error. V and J are TRBV28 and TRBJ1-2, with 9 nucleotides matching TRBD1. The CDR3 is 12 amino acids. Germline-derived CDR1 and CDR2 are MDHEN and SYDVKM. The CDR3 region has the DNA TGTGCCAGCAGTCCAAGGACAGGGGCTACATACTTC. This gives the protein CASSPRTGATYF.

The genes are TRBV5-1 and TRBJ1-1; D is undetermined. Germline V gene data show CDR1 as SGHRS and CDR2 as YFSETQ. CDR3 length: 11 amino acids. V shed 0 bases and J shed 7 bases, with 4 bases lying between them. As DNA, the CDR3 is TGCGCCAGCAGCTTGGAGCGTGAAGCTTTCTTT. Translating it yields CASSLEREAFF.

This clone was seen once. The chain employs TRBV6-5 and TRBJ2-1; D remains unclear. Germline V gene data show CDR1 as MNHEY and CDR2 as SVGAGI. This CDR3 spans 13 amino acids. Trimming took 6 bases from V and 4 from J, leaving 10 bases between them. The chain's CDR3 is CASRLTLYNEQFF. The CDR3, as DNA: TGTGCCAGCAGACTCACACTATACAATGAGCAGTTCTTC.

The V and J genes are TRBV11-2 and TRBJ2-1; D might be TRBD2 (6 bases). Per germline, CDR1 SGHAT and CDR2 FQNNGV. Trimming removed 4 bases at V and 8 bases at J, with 18 bases between. CDR3 length: 15 residues. The CDR3 loop reads CASSSAGTGRYEQFF. Written as DNA, the CDR3 is TGTGCCAGCAGCTCCGCCGGGACTGGGCGGTATGAGCAGTTCTTC.

The chain has TRBV7-2 and TRBJ1-2; D may be TRBD1 (5 bases). The germline CDR1 and CDR2 sequences are SGHTA and FQGNSA. V was clipped by 2 bases and J by 11 bases, with 24 bases between them. The CDR3 spans 16 residues. CDR3 loop: CASSLSSISGGYVYTF. The CDR3 DNA is TGTGCCAGCAGCTTATCATCAATATCGGGGGGTTACGTTTACACCTTC.

The genes are TRBV5-1 and TRBJ2-5; D might be TRBD1 (6 bases). The CDR3 runs to 15 residues. The V end lost 0 bases, the J end lost 4 bases, and 13 bases lay between the germline ends. Germline lookup yields CDR1 SGHRS and CDR2 YFSETQ. The CDR3 region is CASSLVGQGLETQYF. For the CDR3, the DNA is TGCGCCAGCAGCTTGGTAGGCCAGGGGCTAGAGACCCAGTACTTC.

The chain combines TRBV30 with TRBJ2-1; 10 nucleotides line up with TRBD2. The CDR3 is 15 amino acids. CDR1 and CDR2 from the germline V gene are GTSNPN and SVGIG (reference sequence). V lost 4 bases and J lost 7; bases outside the gene matches: 10. The CDR3 loop is CAWNFLAGVGNEQFF. CDR3 bases: TGTGCCTGGAACTTTCTAGCGGGAGTGGGGAATGAGCAGTTCTTC.

The chain employs TRBV5-1 and TRBJ1-6, with D possibly being TRBD1 (6 bases). Trimming stripped 4 bases from V and 7 bases from J, with 18 bases between. Germline loops: CDR1 SGHRS, CDR2 YFSETQ. The CDR3 extends over 16 amino acids. The CDR3 DNA reads TGCGCCAGCAGCCCAGAACCCCAGGGGCGCAATTCACCCCTCCACTTT. Protein: CASSPEPQGRNSPLHF.

The rearrangement uses TRBV7-8 and TRBJ1-1, with TRBD1 as a possible D gene (6 bases). This CDR3 comprises 14 residues. CDR1 and CDR2 from the germline V gene are SGHVS and FQNEAQ. With 5 bases removed from V and 1 base from J, the gap between germline ends came to 11 bases. The chain's CDR3 is CASSPRGWNTEAFF. CDR3 in DNA: TGTGCCAGCAGCCCCAGGGGCTGGAACACTGAAGCTTTCTTT.

This sequence joins TRBV6-5 and TRBJ1-1; D perhaps matches TRBD1 (5 bases). This CDR3 spans 13 amino acids. Looked up from germline, CDR1 is MNHEY and CDR2 is SVGAGI. The V gene lost 10 bases and the J gene lost 1 base, with 13 bases spanning the gap. This chain's CDR3 is CATQGAKNTEAFF. DNA of the CDR3: TGTGCCACGCAGGGCGCAAAGAACACTGAAGCTTTCTTT.

This sequence joins TRBV28 and TRBJ2-1; 7 bases agree with TRBD2. The V segment lost 5 bases and the J segment 6 bases; nucleotides outside the gene matches: 16. The CDR3 runs to 17 residues. Per the germline V gene, CDR1 is MDHEN and CDR2 is SYDVKM. The CDR3 DNA follows: TGTGCCAGCAGTCAGCGATCCGTTGGGACTACCGGCAATGAGCAGTTCTTC. Residues: CASSQRSVGTTGNEQFF.

The chain employs TRBV7-2 and TRBJ2-1; 9 nucleotides agree with TRBD2. V dropped 3 bases and J dropped 6; count of bases not matched to a gene: 6. The V gene's germline CDR1 is SGHTA and CDR2 FQGNSA. CDR3 length: 15 residues. The CDR3 here is CASSLIAGVRNEQFF. CDR3 bases: TGTGCCAGCAGCTTGATAGCGGGAGTTCGCAATGAGCAGTTCTTC.

This clone appeared once. The J gene is TRBJ2-3, the V gene TRBV20-1; possible D gene TRBD2, 6 bases. Germline CDR1 DFQATT, CDR2 SNEGSKA (reference sequence). CDR3 length: 17 amino acids. With 3 bases removed from V and 0 bases from J, the gap between germline ends came to 19 bases. The CDR3 nucleotides are TGCAGTGCTAGTTCCGTTTCGGGTGGGACTAGCACAGATACGCAGTATTTT. It codes for CSASSVSGGTSTDTQYF.

In nucleotides, the CDR3 is TGTGCCAGCACCCAACCCCGACAGGGGGCCTATGGCTACACCTTC. Translation gives CASTQPRQGAYGYTF. The chain is built from TRBV19 and TRBJ1-2; 10 bases line up with TRBD1. The CDR3 covers 15 residues. The V gene's germline CDR1 is LNHDA and CDR2 SQIVND (reference sequence). The ends lost 9 bases at V and 4 bases at J; junction bases unmatched: 11.

The CDR3 nucleotides read TGTGCCAGTATGGCCCGGGGTCCGGACACTGAAGCTTTCTTT. It codes for CASMARGPDTEAFF. V and J are TRBV19 and TRBJ1-1; D unresolved. This CDR3 has 14 residues. The V and J ends lost 7 bases and 3 bases respectively, with 15 bases between them. Germline V CDR1 and CDR2: LNHDA, SQIVND (reference sequence).

CDR3 loop: CASSQGVGGSWDEQFF. CDR3 sequence (DNA): TGTGCCAGCAGCCAAGGAGTCGGTGGGAGTTGGGATGAGCAGTTCTTC. The V and J genes are TRBV4-2 and TRBJ2-1; tentative D call: TRBD2 (5 bases). The germline V and J ends were trimmed by 1 base and 8 bases, with 18 bases remaining between them. The germline gives CDR1 LGHNA, CDR2 YNFKEQ. The CDR3 runs 16 residues.

This clone was seen a handful of times. The V and J genes are TRBV5-8 and TRBJ1-3; D ambiguous. V gave up 2 bases and J gave up 5 bases, with 5 bases separating them. The CDR3 is made up of 12 amino acids. Germline lookup yields CDR1 SGHTS and CDR2 YDEGEE. The CDR3, as DNA: TGTGCCAGCAGCTTTGTAAGAAACACCATATATTTT. Protein product: CASSFVRNTIYF.